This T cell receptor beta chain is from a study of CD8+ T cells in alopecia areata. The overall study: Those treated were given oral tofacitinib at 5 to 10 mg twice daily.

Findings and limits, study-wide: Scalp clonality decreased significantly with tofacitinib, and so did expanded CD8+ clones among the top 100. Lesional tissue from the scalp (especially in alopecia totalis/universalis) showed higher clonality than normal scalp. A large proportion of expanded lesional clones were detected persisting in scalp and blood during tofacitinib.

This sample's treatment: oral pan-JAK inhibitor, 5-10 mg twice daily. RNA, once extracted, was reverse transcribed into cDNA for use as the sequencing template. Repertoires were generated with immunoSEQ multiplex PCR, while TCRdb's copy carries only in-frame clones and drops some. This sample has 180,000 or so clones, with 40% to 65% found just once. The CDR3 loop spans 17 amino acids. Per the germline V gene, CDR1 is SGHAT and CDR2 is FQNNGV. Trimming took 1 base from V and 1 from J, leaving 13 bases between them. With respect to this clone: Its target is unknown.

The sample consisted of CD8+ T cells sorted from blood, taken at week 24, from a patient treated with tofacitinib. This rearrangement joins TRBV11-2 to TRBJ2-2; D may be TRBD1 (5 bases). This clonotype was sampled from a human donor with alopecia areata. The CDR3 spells CASSLVWAGQNTGELFF. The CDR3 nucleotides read TGTGCCAGCAGCTTAGTTTGGGCAGGGCAGAACACCGGGGAGCTGTTTTTT. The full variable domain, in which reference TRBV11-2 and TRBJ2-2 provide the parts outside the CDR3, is EAGVAQSPRYKIIEKRQSVAFWCNPISGHATLYWYQQILGQGPKLLIQFQNNGVVDDSQLPKDRFSAERLKGVDSTLKIQPAKLEDSAVYLCASSLVWAGQNTGELFFGEGSRLTVL.